The following is a TCR beta chain sequence with its context. Researchers ran the PCR with 60 Vbeta and 13 Jbeta primers. The repertoire was sequenced with immunoSEQ multiplex PCR; TCRdb's copy has only in-frame clones and lacks some. Here the sample spans around 130,000 clones, roughly 79% being singletons. The data are from a study of cytomegalovirus exposure and HLA in healthy donors. The CDR3 loop spans 13 amino acids. Trimming shortened V by 3 bases and J by 2 bases, and 6 bases separated the two germline ends. CDR1 is LNHDA, CDR2 SQIVND, per germline (reference sequence). The gene calls are TRBV19 and TRBJ2-3; TRBD1 might be the D (5 bases). Material: PBMCs. The receptor's source is a woman aged 18-29 years in good health and CMV-seronegative. CDR3 sequence (DNA): TGTGCCAGTAGTATGGGGCACACAGATACGCAGTATTTT. It encodes CASSMGHTDTQYF. Full variable domain (rest looked up from reference TRBV19 and TRBJ2-3): DGGITQSPKYLFRKEGQNVTLSCEQNLNHDAMYWYRQDPGQGLRLIYYSQIVNDFQKGDIAEGYSVSREKKESFPLTVTSAQKNPTAFYLCASSMGHTDTQYFGPGTRLTVL.